This TCR beta chain is drawn from a study of blood T cells in healthy people across ages (dated by TCRdb to between 2014 and 2017). Broadly, across the study: In model experiments, roughly one uniquely barcoded TCR beta cDNA molecule per two T cells was captured by template switching. Age-related changes in TCR beta repertoire diversity were measured in the study by deep sequencing normalized with unique cDNA molecular identifiers. Two additional independent replicas of 1 million unique cDNA reads from the same blood draw were analyzed for two donors (one aged 18 to 29 and one aged 80 or older). To avoid experimental bias, donors of different ages were spread randomly across the sequencing lanes. Donors were grouped into four age groups: young (average roughly 17 years), middle-aged (approximately 41), aged (around 60) and long-lived (over 80). The study at large found these results: Because the CMV infection status of the donors was unknown, age-related changes in expanded clonotypes may potentially have been confounded. The long-lived group showed more naive CD4+ T cells, fewer expanded clones and increased TCR diversity than the aged group, suggesting age selection. Observed TCR beta diversity per million T cells fell roughly linearly with age, and a significant reduction was already apparent by age about 43. Bulk unsorted PBMC profiling prevented conclusive comparison of naive and antigen-experienced compartments. Total diversity estimates from one million sequenced T cells were considered lower bounds and underestimates. A strong correlation was found between observed TCR beta diversity and the percentage of naive T cells measured by flow cytometry.

The library was made by 5' RACE. Sequenced using an Illumina HiSeq 2500. A second PCR of 7 to 11 cycles was performed with a sample-barcoded 5' primer and a J-beta primer mix. A template-switch 5' adaptor carrying 12 random nucleotides introduced a unique molecular identifier onto each TCR beta cDNA molecule. Each sample yielded at least 3 million CDR3-containing paired-end reads. The Mint cDNA synthesis kit, primed by a TRBC-specific oligonucleotide, was used to synthesize first-strand cDNA from all RNA. All cDNA was treated with uracil-DNA glycosylase and then went through a first 18-cycle PCR with the universal primers M1SS and BC2_uni_R. The paper's data handling went like this. For normalization, 1 million high-quality reads were randomly selected from each sample, with every read carrying a distinct molecular identifier. Reads with shared molecular identifiers were discarded instead of being binned into consensus sequences. MiTCR, with a Q25 quality threshold and the strictest error-elimination algorithm, was used for CDR3 identification, clonotype clustering and error correction. A nonparametric unseen species model with Euler transformation was used to estimate lower-bound total TCR beta diversity. The public reads were reanalyzed by TCRdb: fastp trimming at Q25, MiXCR alignment, in-frame beta chains only. For every CDR3 protein sequence, its rows merge into one entry that carries the most common genes and DNA. The V and J calls reflect TCRdb's pipeline rather than the authors' work. In all, the sample holds some 1.4 million distinct CDR3 sequences, and around 39% of those were seen once. Roughly 7.7% of the sample goes to the ten largest clones.

The 39 donors, aged roughly 6 to 95 years, were systemically healthy Caucasian individuals from Russia. Each donor gave 8.5 to 10 milliliters of peripheral blood, collected into EDTA-treated Vacutainer tubes. Ficoll-Paque density-gradient centrifugation was used to isolate PBMCs, with at least 7 million per sample. Trizol reagent was used to extract total RNA from PBMCs, with at least 5 micrograms per sample. Naive CD45RAhigh/CD27high T cell percentages were measured by flow cytometry on a PBMC aliquot from every donor. This clonotype showed up just once. The antigen it recognizes is unknown. No per-base quality is available; no much larger clone lies one base away. CDR1 and CDR2 are read off the germline V gene as SGDLS and YYNGEE. Reading from cysteine to phenylalanine, the CDR3 counts 15 amino acids. Kept here is only the CDR3 DNA, which spans 45 bases and is read in frame from base 1. V sheds 4 bases and J sheds 6 bases, leaving 16 bases between their ends.

The V gene is TRBV9 and the J gene is TRBJ1-4; no D gene is confidently identified. The sequence was collected from a woman younger than 30 in good health. The material sequenced was blood. In nucleotide form, the sequence is TGTGCCAGCAGCCCCCGTCGGATTCGGGATGAAAAACTGTTTTTT. Its product reads: CASSPRRIRDEKLFF.